This TCR beta chain emerged from a study of T cells in localized non-small cell lung cancer. Trimming stripped 7 bases from V and 3 bases from J, with 16 bases between. This CDR3 has 14 amino acids. In germline, CDR1 is SNHLY, CDR2 FYNNEI. About this clone itself: Its antigen remains unidentified.

Findings of the study overall: Paired adjacent lung recovered a median roughly 50 of the top 100 tumor clones. Increased T cell density in blood showed an association with longer overall survival. Uninvolved adjacent lung showed the highest T cell clonality, exceeding tumor.

Repertoires were generated with immunoSEQ multiplex PCR, while TCRdb's copy carries only in-frame clones and drops some. The sample consists of 70,000 to 95,000 clones, approximately 91% of them appearing once. This TCR derives from a woman aged 40 to 75 with stage II squamous cell lung carcinoma. This chain uses TRBV2 with TRBJ2-7; tentatively, D is TRBD2 (6 bases). Sequencing used PBMCs, obtained before any cancer treatment. This CDR3 is CASTRDSQVYEQYF. The CDR3 region has the DNA TGTGCCAGCACCCGGGACTCTCAAGTCTACGAGCAGTACTTC.